This TCR beta chain was recorded in a study of cytomegalovirus exposure and HLA in healthy donors (dated by TCRdb to about 2017). A note on the overall study: A later analysis indicated that the 120 or so validation repertoires were generated on the platform also employed for the approximately 700 repertoires of the first cohort. Besides the first cohort of approximately 670 subjects, a separate validation cohort made up of 90 to 150 different subjects was used. To predict cytomegalovirus infection status, the study brought together high-throughput TCR immunosequencing, statistical association of individual TCRs with disease status, and machine learning. The study aimed to test whether cataloging public T cell receptors could reveal signatures of past pathogen exposure.

Deletion took 1 base off V and 4 bases off J, with a span of 15 bases between the germline ends. The germline V gene gives CDR1 as SGDLS and CDR2 as YYNGEE. Its CDR3 holds 16 amino acids, cysteine through phenylalanine. The read is trimmed to its CDR3 DNA, 48 bases read in frame from base 1. The donors were included in the validation cohort of roughly 130 subjects, a group kept apart from the roughly 680-subject first cohort. Summary of the overall study and its limitations: Cytomegalovirus status was reported to be diagnosed by the classifier with high specificity and sensitivity in both the original and validation cohorts. In vitro tests confirmed that a few of the cytomegalovirus-associated TCR beta chains recognize cytomegalovirus antigens. The authors suggested that the approach could potentially be generalized to other disease states and immunological phenotypes. The study listed approximately 160 TCR beta chains as associated with cytomegalovirus. All 120 or so repertoires were used to score co-occurrence in the validation cohort in a later analysis, because that analysis had no HLA typing for the cohort. Of the cluster scores, 85% to 95% were above 0 in a later analysis, which found that TCRs clustered in the first cohort also tended to co-occur in the 95 to 150 validation repertoires. While some public TCRs were present in many individuals, most TCR sequences turned up only very rarely across donors.

Receptor libraries were prepared by the immunoSEQ multiplex PCR assay. The source study handled its data this way. A statistical classification framework was developed to diagnose cytomegalovirus status using the catalog of TCR beta chain sequences. The immuneACCESS repertoire file appears here via TCRdb, limited to in-frame rearrangements. These files lack a portion of the clones; in checked studies, under half of the deficit traces to unresolved V genes, and the cause of the others is not known. That table furnishes V, J and clone size, whereas the DNA furnished D and trimming. A total of 200,000 to 300,000 clones appear in this sample, about 90% of them only once. Around 3.3% of the sample goes to the ten largest clones. In regard to this clone: Its target antigen remains unknown. No base qualities exist here, and no much larger clone lies one base off it.

The rearranged segments are TRBV9 and TRBJ2-1; possibly the D gene is TRBD2, per 5 matching bases. This receptor was obtained from a woman aged 25 to 39 in good health and CMV-seronegative. Sequencing was carried out using PBMCs. For the CDR3, the sequence is CASSVLAVGGYNEQFF. The DNA reads as follows: TGTGCCAGCAGCGTACTAGCCGTAGGTGGGTACAATGAGCAGTTCTTC.